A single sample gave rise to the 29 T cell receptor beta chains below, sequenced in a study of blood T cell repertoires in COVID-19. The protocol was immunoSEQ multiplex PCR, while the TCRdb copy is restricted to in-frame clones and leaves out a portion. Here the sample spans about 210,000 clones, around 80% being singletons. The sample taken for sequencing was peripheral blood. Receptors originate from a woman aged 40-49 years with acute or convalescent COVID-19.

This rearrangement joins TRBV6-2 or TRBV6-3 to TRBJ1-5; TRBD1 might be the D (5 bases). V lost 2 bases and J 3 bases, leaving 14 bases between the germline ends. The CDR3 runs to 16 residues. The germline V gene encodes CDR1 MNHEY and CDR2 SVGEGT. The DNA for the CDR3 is TGTGCCAGCAGTTACGGAGGGGCGGGTTTCAATCAGCCCCAGCATTTT. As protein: CASSYGGAGFNQPQHF.

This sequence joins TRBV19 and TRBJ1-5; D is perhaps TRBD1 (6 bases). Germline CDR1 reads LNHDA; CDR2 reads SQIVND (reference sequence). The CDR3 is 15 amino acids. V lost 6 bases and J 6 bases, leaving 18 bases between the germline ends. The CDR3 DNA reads TGTGCCAGTAGACTTATACAGGGAAGAGGTCAGCCCCAGCATTTT. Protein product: CASRLIQGRGQPQHF.

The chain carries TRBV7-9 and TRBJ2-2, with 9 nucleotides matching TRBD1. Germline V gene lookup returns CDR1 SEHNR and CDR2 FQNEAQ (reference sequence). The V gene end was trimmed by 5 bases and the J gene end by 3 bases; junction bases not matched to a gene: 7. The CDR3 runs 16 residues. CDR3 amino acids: CASSPGTGFDTGELFF. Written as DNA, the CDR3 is TGTGCCAGCAGCCCAGGGACAGGGTTCGACACCGGGGAGCTGTTTTTT.

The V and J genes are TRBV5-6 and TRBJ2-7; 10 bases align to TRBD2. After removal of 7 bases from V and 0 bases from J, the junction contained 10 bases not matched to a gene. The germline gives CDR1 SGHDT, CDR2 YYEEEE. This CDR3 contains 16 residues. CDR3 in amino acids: CASVLLTSGASYEQYF. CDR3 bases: TGTGCCAGCGTCCTCCTAACTAGCGGGGCCTCCTACGAGCAGTACTTC.

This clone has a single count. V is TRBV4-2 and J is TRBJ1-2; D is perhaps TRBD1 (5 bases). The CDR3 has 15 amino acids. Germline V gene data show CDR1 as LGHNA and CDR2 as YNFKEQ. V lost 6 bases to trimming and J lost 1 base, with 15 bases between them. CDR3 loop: CASSPTVRGNYGYTF. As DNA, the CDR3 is TGTGCCAGCAGTCCGACAGTTAGGGGTAACTATGGCTACACCTTC.

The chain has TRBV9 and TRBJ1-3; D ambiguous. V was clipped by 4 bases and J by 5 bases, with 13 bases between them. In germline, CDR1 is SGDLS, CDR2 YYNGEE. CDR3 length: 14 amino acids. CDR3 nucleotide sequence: TGTGCCAGCAGCCCGGGAGGCCAAAGAAACACCATATATTTT. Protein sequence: CASSPGGQRNTIYF.

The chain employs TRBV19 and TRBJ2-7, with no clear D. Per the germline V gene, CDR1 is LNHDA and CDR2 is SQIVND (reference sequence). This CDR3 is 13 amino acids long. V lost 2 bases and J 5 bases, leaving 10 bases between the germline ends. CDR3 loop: CASSIKLRNEQYF. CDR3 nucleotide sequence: TGTGCCAGTAGTATAAAGTTGAGGAACGAGCAGTACTTC.

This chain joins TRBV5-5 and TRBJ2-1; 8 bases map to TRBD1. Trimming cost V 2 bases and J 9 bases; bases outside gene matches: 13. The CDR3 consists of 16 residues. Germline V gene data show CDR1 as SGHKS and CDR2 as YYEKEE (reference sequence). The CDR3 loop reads CASSFPTQGAHPEQFF. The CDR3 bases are TGTGCCAGCAGCTTCCCCACCCAGGGGGCGCATCCTGAGCAGTTCTTC.

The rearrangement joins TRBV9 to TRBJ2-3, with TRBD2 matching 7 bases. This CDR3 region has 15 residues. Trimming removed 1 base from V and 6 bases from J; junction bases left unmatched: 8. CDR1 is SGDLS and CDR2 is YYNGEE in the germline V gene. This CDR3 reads CASSVTGGEGDTQYF. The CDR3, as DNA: TGTGCCAGCAGCGTAACGGGTGGGGAGGGGGATACGCAGTATTTT.

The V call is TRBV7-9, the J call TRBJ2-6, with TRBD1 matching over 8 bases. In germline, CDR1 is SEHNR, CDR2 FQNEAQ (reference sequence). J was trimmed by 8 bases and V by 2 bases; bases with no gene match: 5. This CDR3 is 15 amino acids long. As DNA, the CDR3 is TGTGCCAGCAGCTTAACGACAGGGGTTTCCAACGTCCTGACTTTC. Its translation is CASSLTTGVSNVLTF. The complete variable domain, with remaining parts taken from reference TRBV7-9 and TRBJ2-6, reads DTGVSQNPRHKITKRGQNVTFRCDPISEHNRLYWYRQTLGQGPEFLTYFQNEAQLEKSRLLSDRFSAERPKGSFSTLEIQRTEQGDSAMYLCASSLTTGVSNVLTFGAGSRLTVL.

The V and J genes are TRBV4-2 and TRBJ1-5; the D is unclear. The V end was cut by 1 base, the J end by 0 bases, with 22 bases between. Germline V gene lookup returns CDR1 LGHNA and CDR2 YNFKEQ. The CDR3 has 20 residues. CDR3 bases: TGTGCCAGCAGCCAAGGGGAATACGGGATACAGACCGCTAGCAATCAGCCCCAGCATTTT. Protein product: CASSQGEYGIQTASNQPQHF.

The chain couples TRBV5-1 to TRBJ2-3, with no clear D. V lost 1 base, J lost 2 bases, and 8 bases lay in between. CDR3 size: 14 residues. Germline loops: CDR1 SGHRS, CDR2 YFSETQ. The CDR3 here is CASSLSENTDTQYF. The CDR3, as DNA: TGCGCCAGCAGCTTGTCGGAGAACACAGATACGCAGTATTTT.

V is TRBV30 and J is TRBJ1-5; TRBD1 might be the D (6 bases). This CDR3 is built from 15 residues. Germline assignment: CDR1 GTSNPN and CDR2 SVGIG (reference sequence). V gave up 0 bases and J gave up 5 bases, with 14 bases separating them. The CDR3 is CAWSVTGTPYQPQHF. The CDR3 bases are TGTGCCTGGAGTGTAACCGGGACACCTTATCAGCCCCAGCATTTT.

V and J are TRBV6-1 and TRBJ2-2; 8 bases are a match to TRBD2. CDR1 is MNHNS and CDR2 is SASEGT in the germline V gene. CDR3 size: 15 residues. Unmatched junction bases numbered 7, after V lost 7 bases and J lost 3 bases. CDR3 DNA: TGTGCCAGCACCGCGACTAGCGCCCACACCGGGGAGCTGTTTTTT. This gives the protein CASTATSAHTGELFF.

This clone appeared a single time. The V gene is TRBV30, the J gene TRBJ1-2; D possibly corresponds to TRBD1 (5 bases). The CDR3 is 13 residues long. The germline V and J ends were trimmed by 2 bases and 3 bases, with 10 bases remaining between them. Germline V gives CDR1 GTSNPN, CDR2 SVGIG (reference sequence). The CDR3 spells CAWSYRLDYGYTF. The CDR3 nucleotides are TGTGCCTGGAGTTACAGGCTGGACTATGGCTACACCTTC.

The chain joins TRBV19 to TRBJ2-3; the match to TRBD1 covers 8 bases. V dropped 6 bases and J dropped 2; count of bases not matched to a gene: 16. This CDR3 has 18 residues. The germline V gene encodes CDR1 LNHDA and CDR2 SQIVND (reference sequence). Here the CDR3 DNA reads TGTGCCAGTAGCCTCCTCGGACAGGGAACTTTACTCACAGATACGCAGTATTTT. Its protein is CASSLLGQGTLLTDTQYF.

The CDR3 region is CASSEVWGPDTQYF. The CDR3 nucleotides read TGTGCCAGCAGTGAGGTCTGGGGGCCAGATACGCAGTATTTT. This rearrangement joins TRBV6-1 to TRBJ2-3; maybe TRBD1 (6 bases). Germline V gene sequence: CDR1 MNHNS, CDR2 SASEGT. The CDR3 has 14 residues. The ends were cut back, 3 bases at V and 4 bases at J, with 11 bases in the middle.

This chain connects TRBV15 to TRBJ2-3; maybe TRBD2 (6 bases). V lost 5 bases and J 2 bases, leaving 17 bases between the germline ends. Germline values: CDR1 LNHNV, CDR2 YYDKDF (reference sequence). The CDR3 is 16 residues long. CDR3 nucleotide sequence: TGTGCCACCAGCCCTGACCGGGGACTTTCCACAGATACGCAGTATTTT. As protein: CATSPDRGLSTDTQYF.

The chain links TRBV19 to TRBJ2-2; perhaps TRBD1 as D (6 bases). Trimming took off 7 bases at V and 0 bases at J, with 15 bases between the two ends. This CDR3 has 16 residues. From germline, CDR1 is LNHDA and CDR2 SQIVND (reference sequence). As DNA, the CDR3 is TGTGCCAGTACCCCTCCAGGGGACCCGAACACCGGGGAGCTGTTTTTT. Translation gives CASTPPGDPNTGELFF.

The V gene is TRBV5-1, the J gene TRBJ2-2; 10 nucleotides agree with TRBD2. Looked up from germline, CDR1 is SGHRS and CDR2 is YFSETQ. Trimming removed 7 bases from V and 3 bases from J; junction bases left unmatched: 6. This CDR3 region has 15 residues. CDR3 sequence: CASGALAGDTGELFF. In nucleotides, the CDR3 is TGCGCCAGCGGTGCTCTAGCGGGAGACACCGGGGAGCTGTTTTTT.

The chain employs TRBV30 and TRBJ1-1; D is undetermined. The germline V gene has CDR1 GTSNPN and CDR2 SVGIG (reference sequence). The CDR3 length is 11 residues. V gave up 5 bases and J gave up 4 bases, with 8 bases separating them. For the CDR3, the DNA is TGTGCCTGGTCGTGGAGCACTGAAGCTTTCTTT. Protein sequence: CAWSWSTEAFF.

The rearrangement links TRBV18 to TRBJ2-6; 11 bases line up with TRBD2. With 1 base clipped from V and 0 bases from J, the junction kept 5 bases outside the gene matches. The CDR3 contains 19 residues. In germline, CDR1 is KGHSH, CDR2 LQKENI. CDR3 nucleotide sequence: TGTGCCAGCTCACCACTTGCGACTAGCGGGACCTCTGGGGCCAACGTCCTGACTTTC. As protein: CASSPLATSGTSGANVLTF.

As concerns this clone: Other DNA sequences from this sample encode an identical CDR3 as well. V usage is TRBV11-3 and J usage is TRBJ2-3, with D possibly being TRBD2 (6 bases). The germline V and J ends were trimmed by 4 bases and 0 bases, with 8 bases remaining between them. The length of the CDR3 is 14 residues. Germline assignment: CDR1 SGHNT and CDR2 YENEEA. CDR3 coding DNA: TGTGCCAGCAGCTCTGGAGGGAGCACAGATACGCAGTATTTT. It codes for CASSSGGSTDTQYF.

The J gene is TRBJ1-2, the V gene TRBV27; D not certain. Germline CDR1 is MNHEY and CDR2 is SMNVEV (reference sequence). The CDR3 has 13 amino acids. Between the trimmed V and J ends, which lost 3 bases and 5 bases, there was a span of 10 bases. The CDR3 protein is CASSFSRAYGYTF. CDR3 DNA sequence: TGTGCCAGCAGTTTTAGCAGAGCTTATGGCTACACCTTC.

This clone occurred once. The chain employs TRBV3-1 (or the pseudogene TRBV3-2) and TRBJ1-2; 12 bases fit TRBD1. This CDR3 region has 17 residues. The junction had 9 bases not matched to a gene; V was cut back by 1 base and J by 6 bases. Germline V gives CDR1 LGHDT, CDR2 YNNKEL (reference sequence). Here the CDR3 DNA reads TGTGCCAGCAGCCAAGTCGTCCGGGACAGGGGGCAGGATGGCTACACCTTC. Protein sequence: CASSQVVRDRGQDGYTF.

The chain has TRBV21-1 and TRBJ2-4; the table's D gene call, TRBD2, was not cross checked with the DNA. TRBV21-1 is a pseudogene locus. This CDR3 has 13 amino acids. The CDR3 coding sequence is TGTGCCGGGTCTAGAAAAGCCAAAAACATTCAGTACTTC. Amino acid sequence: CAGSRKAKNIQYF.

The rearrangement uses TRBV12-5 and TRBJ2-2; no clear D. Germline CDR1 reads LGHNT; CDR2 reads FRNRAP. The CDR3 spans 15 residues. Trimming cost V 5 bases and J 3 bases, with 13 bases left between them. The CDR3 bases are TGTGCTAGTGGTCCGGGTAAGCTGGACACCGGGGAGCTGTTTTTT. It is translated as CASGPGKLDTGELFF.

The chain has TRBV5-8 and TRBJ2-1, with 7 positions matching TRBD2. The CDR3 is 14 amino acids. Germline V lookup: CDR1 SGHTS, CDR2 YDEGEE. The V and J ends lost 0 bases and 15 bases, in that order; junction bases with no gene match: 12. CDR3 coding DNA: TGTGCCAGCAGCTTGGGGGGAGGGCCCTCATCCCCGTTCTTC. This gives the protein CASSLGGGPSSPFF.

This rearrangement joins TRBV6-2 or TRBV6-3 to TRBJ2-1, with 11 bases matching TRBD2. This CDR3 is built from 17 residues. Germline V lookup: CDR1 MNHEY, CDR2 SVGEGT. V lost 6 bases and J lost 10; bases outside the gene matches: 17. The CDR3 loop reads CASSLIVGTSGAEEQFF. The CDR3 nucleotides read TGTGCCAGCAGCCTAATCGTTGGGACTAGCGGAGCGGAGGAGCAGTTCTTC.